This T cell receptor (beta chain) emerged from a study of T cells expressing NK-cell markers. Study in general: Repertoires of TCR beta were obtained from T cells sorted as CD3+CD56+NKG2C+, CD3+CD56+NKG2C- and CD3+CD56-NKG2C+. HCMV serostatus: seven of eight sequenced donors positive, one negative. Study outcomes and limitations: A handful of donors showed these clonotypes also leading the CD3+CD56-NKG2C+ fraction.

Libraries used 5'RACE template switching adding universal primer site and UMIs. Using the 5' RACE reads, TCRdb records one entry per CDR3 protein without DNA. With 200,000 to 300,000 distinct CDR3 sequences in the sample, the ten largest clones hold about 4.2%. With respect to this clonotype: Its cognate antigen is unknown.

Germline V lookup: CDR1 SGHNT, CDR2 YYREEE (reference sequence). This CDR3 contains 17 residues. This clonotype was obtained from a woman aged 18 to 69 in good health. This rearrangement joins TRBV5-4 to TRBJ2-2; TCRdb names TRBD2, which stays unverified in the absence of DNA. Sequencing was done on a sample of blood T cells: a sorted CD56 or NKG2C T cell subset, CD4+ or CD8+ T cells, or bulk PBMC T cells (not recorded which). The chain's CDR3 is CASSLELTWGPSGELFF. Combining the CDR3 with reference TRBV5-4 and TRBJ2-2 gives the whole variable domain ETGVTQSPTHLIKTRGQQVTLRCSSQSGHNTVSWYQQALGQGPQFIFQYYREEENGRGNFPPRFSGLQFPNYSSELNVNALELDDSALYLCASSLELTWGPSGELFFGEGSRLTVL.